The T cell receptor (beta chain) described here comes from a study of blood T cell repertoires in COVID-19. In the study overall: COVID-19 samples from acute and convalescent phases originated in the United States, Italy and Spain.

Self-reported history from a screening survey and questionnaire set each donor's cohort. The data were produced by immunoSEQ multiplex PCR, yet TCRdb's version contains in-frame clones alone and is incomplete. Of around 380,000 clones in the sample, 80% to 90% were seen once. This CDR3 contains 15 residues. V shed 4 bases and J 1 base; nucleotides not matched to a gene: 7. The germline CDR1 and CDR2 sequences are SGDLS and YYNGEE. A note on this clone: The sample contains more than one DNA sequence encoding this CDR3.

The sample taken for sequencing was PBMCs or T cells enriched from blood (not recorded which). The clonotype originates from a man under 40 who had recovered from COVID-19. The chain employs TRBV9 and TRBJ1-1; 7 bases are shared with TRBD1. CDR3 region: CASSPQDRANTEAFF. The CDR3 coding sequence is TGTGCCAGCAGCCCACAAGACAGGGCGAACACTGAAGCTTTCTTT.